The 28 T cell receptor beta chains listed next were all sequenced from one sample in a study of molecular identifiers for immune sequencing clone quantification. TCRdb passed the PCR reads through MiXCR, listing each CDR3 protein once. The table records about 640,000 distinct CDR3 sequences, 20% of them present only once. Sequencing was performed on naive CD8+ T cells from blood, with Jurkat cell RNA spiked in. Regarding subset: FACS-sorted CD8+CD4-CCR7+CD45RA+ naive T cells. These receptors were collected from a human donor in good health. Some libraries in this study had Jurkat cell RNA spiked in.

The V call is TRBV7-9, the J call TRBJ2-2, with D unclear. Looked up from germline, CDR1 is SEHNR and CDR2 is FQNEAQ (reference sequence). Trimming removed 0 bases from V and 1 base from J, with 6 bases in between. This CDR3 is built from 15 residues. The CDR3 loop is CASSLARLNTGELFF. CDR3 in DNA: TGTGCCAGCAGCTTAGCCAGATTGAACACCGGGGAGCTGTTTTTT.

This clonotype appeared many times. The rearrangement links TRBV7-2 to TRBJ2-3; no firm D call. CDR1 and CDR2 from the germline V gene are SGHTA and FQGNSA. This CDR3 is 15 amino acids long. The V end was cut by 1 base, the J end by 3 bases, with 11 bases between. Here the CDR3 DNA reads TGTGCCAGCAGCTTAGGATTAGAGTTAACAGATACGCAGTATTTT. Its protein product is CASSLGLELTDTQYF.

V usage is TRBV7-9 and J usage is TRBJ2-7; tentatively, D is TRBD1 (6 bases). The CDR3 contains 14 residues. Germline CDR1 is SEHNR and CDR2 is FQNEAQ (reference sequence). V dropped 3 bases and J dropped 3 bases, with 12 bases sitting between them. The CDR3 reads CASSFSTGIYEQYF. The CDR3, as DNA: TGTGCCAGCAGCTTTAGTACAGGGATCTACGAGCAGTACTTC.

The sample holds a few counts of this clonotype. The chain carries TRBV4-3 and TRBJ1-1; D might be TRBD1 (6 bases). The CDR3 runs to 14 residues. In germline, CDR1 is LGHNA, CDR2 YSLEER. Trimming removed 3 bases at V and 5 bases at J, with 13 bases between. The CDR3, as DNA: TGCGCCAGCAGCCACAGACAGGTAGGGACTGAAGCTTTCTTT. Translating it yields CASSHRQVGTEAFF.

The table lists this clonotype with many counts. The CDR3, as DNA: TGTGCCTGGAGTGGACGGAACACCGGGGAGCTGTTTTTT. The encoded protein is CAWSGRNTGELFF. The chain recombines TRBV30 with TRBJ2-2, with D unclear. The germline V gene has CDR1 GTSNPN and CDR2 SVGIG (reference sequence). V was cut by 1 base and J by 1 base, with 4 bases left in between. This CDR3 region has 13 residues.

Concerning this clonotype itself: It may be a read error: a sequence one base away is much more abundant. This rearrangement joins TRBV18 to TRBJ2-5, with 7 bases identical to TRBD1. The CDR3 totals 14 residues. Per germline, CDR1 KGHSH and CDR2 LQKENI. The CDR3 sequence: CASSPYDRDETLYF. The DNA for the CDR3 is TGTGCCAGCTCACCGTACGACAGGGATGAGACCCTGTACTTC.

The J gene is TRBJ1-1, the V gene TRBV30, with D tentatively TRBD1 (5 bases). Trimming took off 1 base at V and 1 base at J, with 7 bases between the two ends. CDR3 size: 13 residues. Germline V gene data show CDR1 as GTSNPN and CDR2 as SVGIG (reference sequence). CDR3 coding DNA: TGTGCCTGGAGTGAAACAGGGAACACTGAAGCTTTCTTT. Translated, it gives CAWSETGNTEAFF. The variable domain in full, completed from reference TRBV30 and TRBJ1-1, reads SQTIHQWPATLVQPVGSPLSLECTVEGTSNPNLYWYRQAAGRGLQLLFYSVGIGQISSEVPQNLSASRPQDRQFILSSKKLLLSDSGFYLCAWSETGNTEAFFGQGTRLTVV.

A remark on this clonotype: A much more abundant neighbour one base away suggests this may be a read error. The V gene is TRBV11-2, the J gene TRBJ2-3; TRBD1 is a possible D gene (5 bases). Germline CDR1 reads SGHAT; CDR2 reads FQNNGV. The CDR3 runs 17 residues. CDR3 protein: CASSRLSKAQSTGTQYF. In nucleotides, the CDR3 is TGTGCCAGCAGCCGACTCTCCAAGGCGCAGAGCACAGGTACGCAGTATTTT. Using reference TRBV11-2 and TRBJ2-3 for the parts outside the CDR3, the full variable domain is EAGVAQSPRYKIIEKRQSVAFWCNPISGHATLYWYQQILGQGPKLLIQFQNNGVVDDSQLPKDRFSAERLKGVDSTLKIQPAKLEDSAVYLCASSRLSKAQSTGTQYFGPGTRLTVL.

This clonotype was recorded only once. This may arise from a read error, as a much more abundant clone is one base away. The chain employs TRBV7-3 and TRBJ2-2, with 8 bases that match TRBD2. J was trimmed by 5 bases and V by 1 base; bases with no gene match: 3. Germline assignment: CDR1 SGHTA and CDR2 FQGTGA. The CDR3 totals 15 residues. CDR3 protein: CASSLRTSPTGELFF. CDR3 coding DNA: TGTGCCAGCAGCTTAAGGACTAGCCCGACCGGGGAGCTGTTTTTT.

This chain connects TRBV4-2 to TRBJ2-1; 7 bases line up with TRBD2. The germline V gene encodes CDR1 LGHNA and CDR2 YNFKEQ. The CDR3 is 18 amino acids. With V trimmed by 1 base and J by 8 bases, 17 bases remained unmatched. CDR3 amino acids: CASSQGSGVGGTAYEQFF. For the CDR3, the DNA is TGTGCCAGCAGCCAAGGTTCCGGAGTGGGGGGGACGGCCTATGAGCAGTTCTTC.

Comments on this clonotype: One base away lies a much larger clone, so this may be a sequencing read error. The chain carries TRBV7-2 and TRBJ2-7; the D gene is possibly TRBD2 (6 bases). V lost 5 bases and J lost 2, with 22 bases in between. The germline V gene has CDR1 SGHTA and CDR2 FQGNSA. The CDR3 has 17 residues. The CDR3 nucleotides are TGTGCCAGCAGCGTGGGGGGTGGGGGACTTTCAACCTACGAGCAGTACTTC. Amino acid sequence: CASSVGGGGLSTYEQYF.

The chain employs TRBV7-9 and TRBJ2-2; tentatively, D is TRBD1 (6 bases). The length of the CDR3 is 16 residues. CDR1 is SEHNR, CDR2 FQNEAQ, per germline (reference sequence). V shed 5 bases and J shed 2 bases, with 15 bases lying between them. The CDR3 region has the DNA TGTGCCAGCAGCCTACCACACAGGGAAAACACCGGGGAGCTGTTTTTT. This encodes CASSLPHRENTGELFF.

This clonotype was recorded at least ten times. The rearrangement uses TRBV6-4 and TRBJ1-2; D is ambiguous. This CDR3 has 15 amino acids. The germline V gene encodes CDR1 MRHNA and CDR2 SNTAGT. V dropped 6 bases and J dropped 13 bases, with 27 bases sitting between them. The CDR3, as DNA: TGTGCCAGCAGCCGAGGGTCAGCCAAACAACGGCTAAGCACCTTC. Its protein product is CASSRGSAKQRLSTF.

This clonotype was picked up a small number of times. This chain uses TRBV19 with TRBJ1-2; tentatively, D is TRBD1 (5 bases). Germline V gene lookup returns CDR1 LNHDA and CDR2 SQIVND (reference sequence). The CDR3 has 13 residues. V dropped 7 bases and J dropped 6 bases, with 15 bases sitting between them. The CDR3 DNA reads TGTGCCAGTATAGCCGGCAGGGAAGATGGCTACACCTTC. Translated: CASIAGREDGYTF.

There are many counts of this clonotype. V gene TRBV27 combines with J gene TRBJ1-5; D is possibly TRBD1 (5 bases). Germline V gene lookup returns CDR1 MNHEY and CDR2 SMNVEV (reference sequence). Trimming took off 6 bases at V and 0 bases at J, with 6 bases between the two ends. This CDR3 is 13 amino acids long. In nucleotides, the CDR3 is TGTGCCAGCAGCGGGGCTAGCAATCAGCCCCAGCATTTT. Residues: CASSGASNQPQHF.

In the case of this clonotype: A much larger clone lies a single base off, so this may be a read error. The CDR3 nucleotides read TGTGCCAGCAGTTTATCGGGAGATCCGAACACTGAAGCTTTCTTT. Its translation: CASSLSGDPNTEAFF. This chain links TRBV27 with TRBJ1-1; D remains ambiguous. Trimming left V 0 bases short and J 1 base short, with 9 bases between. There are 15 residues in the CDR3. Germline CDR1 reads MNHEY; CDR2 reads SMNVEV (reference sequence).

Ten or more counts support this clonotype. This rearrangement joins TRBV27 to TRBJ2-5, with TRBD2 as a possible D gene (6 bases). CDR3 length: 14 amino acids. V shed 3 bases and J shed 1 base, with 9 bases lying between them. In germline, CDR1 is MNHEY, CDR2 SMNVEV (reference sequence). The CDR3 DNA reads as TGTGCCAGCAGTTTTCTAGCGAGCCAAGAGACCCAGTACTTC. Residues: CASSFLASQETQYF.

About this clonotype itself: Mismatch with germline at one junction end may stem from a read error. The CDR3 loop reads CAGSLRGSESIQYF. The CDR3 DNA reads as TGTGCCGGCAGTTTACGCGGGTCAGAGAGCATTCAGTACTTC. J is TRBJ2-4 and V is TRBV27, with a tentative D call TRBD2 (5 bases). CDR1 is MNHEY, CDR2 SMNVEV, per germline (reference sequence). The CDR3 extends over 14 amino acids.

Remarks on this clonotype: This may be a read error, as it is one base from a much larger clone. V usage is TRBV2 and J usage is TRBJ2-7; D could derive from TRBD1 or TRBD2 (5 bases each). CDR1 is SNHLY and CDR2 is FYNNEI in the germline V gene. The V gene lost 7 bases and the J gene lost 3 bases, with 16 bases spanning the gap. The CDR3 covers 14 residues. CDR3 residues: CASTARGSLYEQYF. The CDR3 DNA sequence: TGTGCCAGCACCGCGAGGGGCAGCCTCTACGAGCAGTACTTC.

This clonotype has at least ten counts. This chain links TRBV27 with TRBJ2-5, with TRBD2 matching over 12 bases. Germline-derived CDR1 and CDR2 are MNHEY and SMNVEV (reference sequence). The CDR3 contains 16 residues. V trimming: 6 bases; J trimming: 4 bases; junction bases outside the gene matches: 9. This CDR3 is CASRELGLAGLETQYF. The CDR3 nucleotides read TGTGCCAGCAGGGAACTAGGACTAGCGGGATTAGAGACCCAGTACTTC.

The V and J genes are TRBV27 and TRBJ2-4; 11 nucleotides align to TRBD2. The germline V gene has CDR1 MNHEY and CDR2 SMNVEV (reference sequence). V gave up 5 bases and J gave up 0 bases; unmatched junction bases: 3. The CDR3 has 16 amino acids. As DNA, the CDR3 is TGTGCCAGCAGTCCAGGACTAGCGGGAGCCAAAAACATTCAGTACTTC. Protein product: CASSPGLAGAKNIQYF.

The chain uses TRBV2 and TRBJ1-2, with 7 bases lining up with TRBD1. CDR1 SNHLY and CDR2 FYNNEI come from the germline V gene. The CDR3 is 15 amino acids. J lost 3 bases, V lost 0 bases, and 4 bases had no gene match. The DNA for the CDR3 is TGTGCCAGCAGTGAAGCGTTTACAGGGGACTATGGCTACACCTTC. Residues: CASSEAFTGDYGYTF.

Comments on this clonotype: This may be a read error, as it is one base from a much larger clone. The CDR3 sequence: CASSVQSTIGDTGAFF. DNA for the CDR3: TGTGCCAGCAGCGTACAGTCCACCATTGGGGACACTGGAGCTTTCTTT. The chain combines TRBV9 with TRBJ1-1; D possibly corresponds to TRBD1 (6 bases). Germline V gene sequence: CDR1 SGDLS, CDR2 YYNGEE. CDR3 length equals 16 residues.

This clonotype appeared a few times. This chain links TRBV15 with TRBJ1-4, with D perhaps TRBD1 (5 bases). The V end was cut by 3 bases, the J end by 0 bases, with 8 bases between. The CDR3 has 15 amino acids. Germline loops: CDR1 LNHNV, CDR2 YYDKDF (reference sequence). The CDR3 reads CATSSGGSTNEKLFF. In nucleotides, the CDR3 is TGTGCCACCAGCAGTGGGGGGTCAACTAATGAAAAACTGTTTTTT. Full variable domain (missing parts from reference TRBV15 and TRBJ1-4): DAMVIQNPRYQVTQFGKPVTLSCSQTLNHNVMYWYQQKSSQAPKLLFHYYDKDFNNEADTPDNFQSRRPNTSFCFLDIRSPGLGDTAMYLCATSSGGSTNEKLFFGSGTQLSVL.

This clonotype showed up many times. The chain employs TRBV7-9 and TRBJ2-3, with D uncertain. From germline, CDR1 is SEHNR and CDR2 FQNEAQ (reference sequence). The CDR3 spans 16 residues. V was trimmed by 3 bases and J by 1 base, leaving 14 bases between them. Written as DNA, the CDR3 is TGTGCCAGCAGCTTCCCGACCGTCCAGGGCACAGATACGCAGTATTTT. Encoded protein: CASSFPTVQGTDTQYF.

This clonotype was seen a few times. CDR3 in DNA: TGTGCCACCGACCCGGGGACAGCGAACACCGGGGAGCTGTTTTTT. Protein: CATDPGTANTGELFF. The gene calls are TRBV2 and TRBJ2-2; 7 nucleotides line up with TRBD1. Unmatched junction bases numbered 8, after V lost 10 bases and J lost 0 bases. The CDR3 length is 15 residues. The germline CDR1 and CDR2 sequences are SNHLY and FYNNEI.

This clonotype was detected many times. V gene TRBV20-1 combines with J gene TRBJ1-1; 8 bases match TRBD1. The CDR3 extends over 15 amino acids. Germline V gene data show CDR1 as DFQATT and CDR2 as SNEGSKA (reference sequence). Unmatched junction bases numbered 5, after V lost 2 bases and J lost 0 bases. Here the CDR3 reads CSARLTGALNTEAFF. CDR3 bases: TGCAGTGCTAGATTGACAGGGGCCTTGAACACTGAAGCTTTCTTT.

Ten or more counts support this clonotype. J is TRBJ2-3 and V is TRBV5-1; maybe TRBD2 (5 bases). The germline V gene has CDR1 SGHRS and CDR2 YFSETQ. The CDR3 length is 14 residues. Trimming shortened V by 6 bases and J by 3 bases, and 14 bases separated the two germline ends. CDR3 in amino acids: CASTSEGRTDTQYF. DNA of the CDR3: TGCGCCAGCACCTCCGAGGGCCGGACAGATACGCAGTATTTT. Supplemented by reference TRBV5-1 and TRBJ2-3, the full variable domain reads KAGVTQTPRYLIKTRGQQVTLSCSPISGHRSVSWYQQTPGQGLQFLFEYFSETQRNKGNFPGRFSGRQFSNSRSEMNVSTLELGDSALYLCASTSEGRTDTQYFGPGTRLTVL.